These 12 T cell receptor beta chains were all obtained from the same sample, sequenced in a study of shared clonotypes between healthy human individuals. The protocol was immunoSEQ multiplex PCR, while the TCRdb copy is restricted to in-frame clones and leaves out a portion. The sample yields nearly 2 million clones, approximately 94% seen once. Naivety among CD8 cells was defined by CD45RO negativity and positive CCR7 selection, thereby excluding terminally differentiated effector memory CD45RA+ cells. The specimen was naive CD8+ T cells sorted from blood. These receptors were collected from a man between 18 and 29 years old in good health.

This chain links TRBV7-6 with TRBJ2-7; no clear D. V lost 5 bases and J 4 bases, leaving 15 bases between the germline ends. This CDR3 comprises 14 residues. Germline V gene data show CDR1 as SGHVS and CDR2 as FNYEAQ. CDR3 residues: CASSPEPGAYEQYF. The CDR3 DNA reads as TGTGCCAGCAGCCCCGAGCCAGGAGCGTACGAGCAGTACTTC.

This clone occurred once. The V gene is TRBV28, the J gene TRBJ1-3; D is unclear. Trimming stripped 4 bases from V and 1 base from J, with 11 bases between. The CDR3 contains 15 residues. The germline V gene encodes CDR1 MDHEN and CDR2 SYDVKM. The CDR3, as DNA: TGTGCCAGCAGTTCCCTTCCCGGATCTGGAAACACCATATATTTT. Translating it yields CASSSLPGSGNTIYF.

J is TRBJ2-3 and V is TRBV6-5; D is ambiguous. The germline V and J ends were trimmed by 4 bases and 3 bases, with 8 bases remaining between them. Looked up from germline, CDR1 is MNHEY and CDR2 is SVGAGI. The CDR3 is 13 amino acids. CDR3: CASSFQETDTQYF. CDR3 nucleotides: TGTGCCAGCAGTTTCCAGGAAACAGATACGCAGTATTTT.

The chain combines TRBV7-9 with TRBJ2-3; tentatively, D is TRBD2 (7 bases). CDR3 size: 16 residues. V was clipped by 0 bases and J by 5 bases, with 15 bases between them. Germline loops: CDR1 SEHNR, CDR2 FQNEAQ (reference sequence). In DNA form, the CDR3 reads TGTGCCAGCAGCTTAGCGCGGGGCGGGGGCCGAGATACGCAGTATTTT. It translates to CASSLARGGGRDTQYF.

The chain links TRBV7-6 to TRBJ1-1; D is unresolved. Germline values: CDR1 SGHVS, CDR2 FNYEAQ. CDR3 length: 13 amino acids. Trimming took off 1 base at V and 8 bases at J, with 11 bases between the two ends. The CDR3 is CASSLVLQGEAFF. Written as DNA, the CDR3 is TGTGCCAGCAGCTTAGTTCTTCAAGGGGAAGCTTTCTTT. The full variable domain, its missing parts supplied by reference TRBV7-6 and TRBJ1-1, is GAGVSQSPRYKVTKRGQDVALRCDPISGHVSLYWYRQALGQGPEFLTYFNYEAQQDKSGLPNDRFSAERPEGSISTLTIQRTEQRDSAMYRCASSLVLQGEAFFGQGTRLTVV.

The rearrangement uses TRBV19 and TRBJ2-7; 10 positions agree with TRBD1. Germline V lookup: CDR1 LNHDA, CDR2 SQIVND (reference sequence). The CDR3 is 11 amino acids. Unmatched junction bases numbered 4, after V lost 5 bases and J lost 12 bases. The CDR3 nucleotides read TGTGCCAGTAGTGGGACAGGGGTTCTGTACTTC. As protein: CASSGTGVLYF.

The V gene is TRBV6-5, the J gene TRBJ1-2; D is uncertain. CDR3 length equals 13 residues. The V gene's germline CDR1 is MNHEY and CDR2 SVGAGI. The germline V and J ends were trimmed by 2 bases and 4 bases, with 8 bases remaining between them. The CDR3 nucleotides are TGTGCCAGCAGTTACGGGATTAGCTATGGCTACACCTTC. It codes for CASSYGISYGYTF.

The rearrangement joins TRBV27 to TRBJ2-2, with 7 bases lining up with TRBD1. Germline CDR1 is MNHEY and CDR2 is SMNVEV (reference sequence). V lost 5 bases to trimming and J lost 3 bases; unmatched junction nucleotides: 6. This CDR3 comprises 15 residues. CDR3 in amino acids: CASSTGQTYTGELFF. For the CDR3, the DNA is TGTGCCAGCAGTACGGGACAGACCTACACCGGGGAGCTGTTTTTT.

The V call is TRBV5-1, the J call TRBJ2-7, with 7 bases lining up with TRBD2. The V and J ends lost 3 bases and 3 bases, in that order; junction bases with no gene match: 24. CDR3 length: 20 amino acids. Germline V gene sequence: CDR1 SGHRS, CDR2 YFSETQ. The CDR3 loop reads CASSSAREGYSAGYLYEQYF. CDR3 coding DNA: TGCGCCAGCAGCTCCGCGAGGGAGGGTTACTCCGCGGGTTACCTCTACGAGCAGTACTTC.

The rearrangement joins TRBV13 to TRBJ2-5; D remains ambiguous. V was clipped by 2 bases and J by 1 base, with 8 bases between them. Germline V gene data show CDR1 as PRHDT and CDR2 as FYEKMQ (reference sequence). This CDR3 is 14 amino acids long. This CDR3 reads CASSLSLVQETQYF. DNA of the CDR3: TGTGCCAGCAGCTTATCGCTAGTCCAAGAGACCCAGTACTTC.

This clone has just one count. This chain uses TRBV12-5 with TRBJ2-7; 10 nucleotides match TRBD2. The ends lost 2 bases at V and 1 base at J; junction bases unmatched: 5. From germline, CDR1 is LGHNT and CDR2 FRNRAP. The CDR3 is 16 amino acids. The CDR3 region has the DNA TGTGCTAGTGGTTTGAAAAAAGCGGGAGGGTCCTACGAGCAGTACTTC. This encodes CASGLKKAGGSYEQYF. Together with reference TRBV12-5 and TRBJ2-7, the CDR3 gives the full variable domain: DARVTQTPRHKVTEMGQEVTMRCQPILGHNTVFWYRQTMMQGLELLAYFRNRAPLDDSGMPKDRFSAEMPDATLATLKIQPSEPRDSAVYFCASGLKKAGGSYEQYFGPGTRLTVT.

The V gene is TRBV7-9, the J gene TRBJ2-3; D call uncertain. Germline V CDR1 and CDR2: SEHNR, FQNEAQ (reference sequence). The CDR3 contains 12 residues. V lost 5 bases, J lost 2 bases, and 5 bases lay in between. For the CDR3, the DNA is TGTGCCAGCAGCCCCTTCACAGATACGCAGTATTTT. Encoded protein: CASSPFTDTQYF.